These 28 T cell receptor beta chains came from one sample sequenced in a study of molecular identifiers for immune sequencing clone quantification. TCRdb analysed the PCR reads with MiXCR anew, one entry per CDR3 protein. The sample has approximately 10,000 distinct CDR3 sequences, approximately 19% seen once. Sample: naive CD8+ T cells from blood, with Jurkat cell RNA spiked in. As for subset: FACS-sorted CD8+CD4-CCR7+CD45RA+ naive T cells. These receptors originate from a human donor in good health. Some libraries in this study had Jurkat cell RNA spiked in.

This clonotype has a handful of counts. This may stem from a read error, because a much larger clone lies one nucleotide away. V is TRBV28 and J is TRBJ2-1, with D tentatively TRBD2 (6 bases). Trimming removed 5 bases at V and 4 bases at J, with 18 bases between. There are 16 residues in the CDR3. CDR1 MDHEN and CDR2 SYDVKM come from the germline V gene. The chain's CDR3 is CASSPPGLSGYNEQFF. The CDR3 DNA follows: TGTGCCAGCAGTCCCCCTGGACTATCGGGATACAATGAGCAGTTCTTC.

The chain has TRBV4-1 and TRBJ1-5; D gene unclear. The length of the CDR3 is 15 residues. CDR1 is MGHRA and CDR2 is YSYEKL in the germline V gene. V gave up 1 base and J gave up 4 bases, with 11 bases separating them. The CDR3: CASSQVDQPNQPQHF. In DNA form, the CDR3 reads TGCGCCAGCAGCCAAGTGGACCAACCAAATCAGCCCCAGCATTTT.

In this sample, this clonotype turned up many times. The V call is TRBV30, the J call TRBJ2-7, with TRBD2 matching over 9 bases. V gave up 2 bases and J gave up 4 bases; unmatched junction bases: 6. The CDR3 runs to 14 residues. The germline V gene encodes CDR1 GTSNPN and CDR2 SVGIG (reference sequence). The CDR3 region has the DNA TGTGCCTGGAGTTTCACGGGACTAGCATACGAGCAGTACTTC. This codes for CAWSFTGLAYEQYF.

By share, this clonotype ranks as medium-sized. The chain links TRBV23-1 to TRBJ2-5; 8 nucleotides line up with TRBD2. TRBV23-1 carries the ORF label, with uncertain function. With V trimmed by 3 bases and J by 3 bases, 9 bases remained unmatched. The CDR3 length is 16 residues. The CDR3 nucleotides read TGCGCCAGCAGTCAGTCTGGGGGACTAGTGAAAGAGACCCAGTACTTC. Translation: CASSQSGGLVKETQYF.

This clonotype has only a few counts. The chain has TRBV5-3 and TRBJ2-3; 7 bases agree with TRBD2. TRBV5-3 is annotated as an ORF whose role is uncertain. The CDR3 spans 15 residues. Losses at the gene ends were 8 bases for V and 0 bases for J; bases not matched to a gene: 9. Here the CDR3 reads CASSMSGASTDTQYF. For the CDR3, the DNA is TGTGCCAGCAGCATGAGCGGGGCTAGCACAGATACGCAGTATTTT.

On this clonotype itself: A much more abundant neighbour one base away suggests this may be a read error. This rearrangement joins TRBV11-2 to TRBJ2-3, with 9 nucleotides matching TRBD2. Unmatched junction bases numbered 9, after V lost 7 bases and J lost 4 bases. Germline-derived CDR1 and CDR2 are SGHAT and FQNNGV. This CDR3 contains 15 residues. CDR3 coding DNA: TGTGCCAGCACCCCAGGCGGGGGGGGCTCAGATACGCAGTATTTT. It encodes CASTPGGGGSDTQYF.

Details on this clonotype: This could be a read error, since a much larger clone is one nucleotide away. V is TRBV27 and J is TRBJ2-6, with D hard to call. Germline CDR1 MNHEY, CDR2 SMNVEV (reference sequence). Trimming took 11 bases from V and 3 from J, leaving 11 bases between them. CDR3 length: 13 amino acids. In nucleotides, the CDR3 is TGTGCCGGCACCACCAGTGGGGCCAACGTCCTGACTTTC. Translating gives CAGTTSGANVLTF.

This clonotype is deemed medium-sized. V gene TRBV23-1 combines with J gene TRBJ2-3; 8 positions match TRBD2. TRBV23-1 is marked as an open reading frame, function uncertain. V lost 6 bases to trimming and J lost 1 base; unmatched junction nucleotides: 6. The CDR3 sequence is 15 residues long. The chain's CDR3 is CASRLGRARTDTQYF. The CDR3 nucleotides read TGCGCCAGCAGGCTCGGGAGGGCCCGCACAGATACGCAGTATTTT.

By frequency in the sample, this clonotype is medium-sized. This chain's CDR3 is CASSQTVDYEQYF. CDR3 nucleotide sequence: TGCGCCAGCAGCCAAACAGTGGACTACGAGCAGTACTTC. The rearrangement uses TRBV4-1 and TRBJ2-7; D not certain. V lost 2 bases and J lost 3, with 8 bases in between. This CDR3 is 13 amino acids long. Germline V gene data show CDR1 as MGHRA and CDR2 as YSYEKL.

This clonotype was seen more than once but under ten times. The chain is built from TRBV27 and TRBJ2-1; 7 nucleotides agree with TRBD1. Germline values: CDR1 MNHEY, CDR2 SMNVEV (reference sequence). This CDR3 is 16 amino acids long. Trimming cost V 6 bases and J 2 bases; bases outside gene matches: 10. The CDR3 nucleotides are TGTGCCAGCAGCCCGAGCTCCGGGACAGCCTACAATGAGCAGTTCTTC. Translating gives CASSPSSGTAYNEQFF.

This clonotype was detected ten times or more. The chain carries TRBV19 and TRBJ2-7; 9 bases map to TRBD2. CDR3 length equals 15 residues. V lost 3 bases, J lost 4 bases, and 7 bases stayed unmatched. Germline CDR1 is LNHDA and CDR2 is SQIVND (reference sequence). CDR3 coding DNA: TGTGCCAGTAGTATTCAGCTAGCGGGAATGTACGAGCAGTACTTC. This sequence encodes CASSIQLAGMYEQYF.

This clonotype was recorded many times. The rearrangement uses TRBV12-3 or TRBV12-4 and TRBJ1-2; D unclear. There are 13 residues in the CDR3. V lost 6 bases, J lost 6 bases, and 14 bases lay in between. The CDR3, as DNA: TGTGCCAGCAGCCCTGGACCGGGCGATGGCTACACCTTC. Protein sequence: CASSPGPGDGYTF.

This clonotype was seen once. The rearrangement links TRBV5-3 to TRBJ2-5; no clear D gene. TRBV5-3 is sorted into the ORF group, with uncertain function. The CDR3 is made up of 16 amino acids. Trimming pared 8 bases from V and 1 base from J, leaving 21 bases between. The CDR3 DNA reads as TGTGCCAGCAGCGAGGCCTACAGCTTCATCCAAGAGACCCAGTACTTC. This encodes CASSEAYSFIQETQYF.

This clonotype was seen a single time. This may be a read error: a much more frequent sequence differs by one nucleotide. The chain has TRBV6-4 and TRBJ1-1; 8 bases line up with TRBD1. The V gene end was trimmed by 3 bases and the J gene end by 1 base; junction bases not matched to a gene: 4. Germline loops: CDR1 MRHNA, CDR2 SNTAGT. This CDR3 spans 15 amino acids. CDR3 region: CASSERTGTNTEAFF. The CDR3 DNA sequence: TGTGCCAGCAGTGAGAGGACAGGGACGAACACTGAAGCTTTCTTT.

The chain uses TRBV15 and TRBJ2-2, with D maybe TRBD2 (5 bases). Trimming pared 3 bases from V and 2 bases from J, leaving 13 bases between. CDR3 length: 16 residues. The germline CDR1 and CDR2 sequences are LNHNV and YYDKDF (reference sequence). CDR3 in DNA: TGTGCCACCAGCAGTAACGAGGGTCGTAACACCGGGGAGCTGTTTTTT. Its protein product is CATSSNEGRNTGELFF.

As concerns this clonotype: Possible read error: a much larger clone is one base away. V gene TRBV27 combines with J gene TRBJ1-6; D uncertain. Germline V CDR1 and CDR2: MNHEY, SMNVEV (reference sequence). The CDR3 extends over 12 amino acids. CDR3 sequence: CASSVINSPLQF. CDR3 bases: TGTGCCAGCAGTGTCATAAATTCACCCCTCCAATTT.

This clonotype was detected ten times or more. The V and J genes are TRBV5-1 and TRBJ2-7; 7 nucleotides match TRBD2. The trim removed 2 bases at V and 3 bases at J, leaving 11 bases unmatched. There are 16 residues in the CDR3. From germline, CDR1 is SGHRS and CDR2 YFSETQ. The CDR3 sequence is CASSFPSGDGSYEQYF. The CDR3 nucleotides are TGCGCCAGCAGCTTTCCTAGCGGAGATGGGAGCTACGAGCAGTACTTC.

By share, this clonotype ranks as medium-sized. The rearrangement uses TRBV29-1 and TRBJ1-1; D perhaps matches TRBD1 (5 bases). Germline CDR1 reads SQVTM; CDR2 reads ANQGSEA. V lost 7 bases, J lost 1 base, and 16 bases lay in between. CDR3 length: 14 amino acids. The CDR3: CSAFAWTKNTEAFF. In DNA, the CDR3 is TGCAGCGCCTTTGCGTGGACAAAGAACACTGAAGCTTTCTTT. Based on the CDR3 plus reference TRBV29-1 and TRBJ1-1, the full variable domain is SAVISQKPSRDICQRGTSLTIQCQVDSQVTMMFWYRQQPGQSLTLIATANQGSEATYESGFVIDKFPISRPNLTFSTLTVSNMSPEDSSIYLCSAFAWTKNTEAFFGQGTRLTVV.

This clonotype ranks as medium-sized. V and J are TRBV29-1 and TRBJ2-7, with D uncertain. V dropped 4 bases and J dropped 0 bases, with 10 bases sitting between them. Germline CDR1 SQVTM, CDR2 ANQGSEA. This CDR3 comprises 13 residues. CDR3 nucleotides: TGCAGCGTTGGGACGGTCAGCTCCTACGAGCAGTACTTC. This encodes CSVGTVSSYEQYF.

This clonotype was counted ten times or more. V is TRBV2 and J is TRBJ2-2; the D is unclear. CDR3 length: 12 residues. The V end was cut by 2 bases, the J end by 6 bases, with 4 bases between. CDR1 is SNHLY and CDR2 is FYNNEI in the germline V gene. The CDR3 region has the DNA TGTGCCAGCAGTGAAAGGTCCGGGGAGCTGTTTTTT. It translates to CASSERSGELFF.

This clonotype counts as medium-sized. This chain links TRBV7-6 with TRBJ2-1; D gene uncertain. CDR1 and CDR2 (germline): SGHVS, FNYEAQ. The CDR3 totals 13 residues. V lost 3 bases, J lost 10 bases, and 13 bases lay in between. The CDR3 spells CASSFAQSGEQFF. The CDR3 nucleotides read TGTGCCAGCAGCTTTGCTCAGAGTGGAGAGCAGTTCTTC. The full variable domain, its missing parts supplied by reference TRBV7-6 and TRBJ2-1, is GAGVSQSPRYKVTKRGQDVALRCDPISGHVSLYWYRQALGQGPEFLTYFNYEAQQDKSGLPNDRFSAERPEGSISTLTIQRTEQRDSAMYRCASSFAQSGEQFFGPGTRLTVL.

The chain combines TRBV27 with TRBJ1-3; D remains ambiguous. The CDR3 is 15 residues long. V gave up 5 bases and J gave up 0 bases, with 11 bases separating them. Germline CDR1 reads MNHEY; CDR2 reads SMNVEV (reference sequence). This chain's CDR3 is CASSDRPYSGNTIYF. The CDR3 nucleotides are TGTGCCAGCAGTGACCGCCCGTACTCTGGAAACACCATATATTTT.

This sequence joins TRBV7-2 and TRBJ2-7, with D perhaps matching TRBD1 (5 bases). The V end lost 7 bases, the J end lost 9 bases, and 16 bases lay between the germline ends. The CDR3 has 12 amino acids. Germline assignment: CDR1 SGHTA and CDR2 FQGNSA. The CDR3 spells CASTWGSVGQYF. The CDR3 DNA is TGTGCCAGCACCTGGGGCTCCGTTGGGCAGTACTTC.

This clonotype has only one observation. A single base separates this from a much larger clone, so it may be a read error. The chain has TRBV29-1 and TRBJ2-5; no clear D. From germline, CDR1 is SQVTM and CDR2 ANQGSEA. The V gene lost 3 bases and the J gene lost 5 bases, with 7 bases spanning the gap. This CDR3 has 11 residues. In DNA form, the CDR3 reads TGCAGCGTTGAGCATGGTGAGACCCAGTACTTC. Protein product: CSVEHGETQYF.

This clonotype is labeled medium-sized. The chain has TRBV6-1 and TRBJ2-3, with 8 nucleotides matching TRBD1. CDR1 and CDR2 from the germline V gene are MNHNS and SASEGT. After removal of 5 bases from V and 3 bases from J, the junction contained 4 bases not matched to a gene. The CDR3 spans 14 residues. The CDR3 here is CASSIRQGTDTQYF. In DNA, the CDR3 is TGTGCCAGCAGTATACGACAGGGGACAGATACGCAGTATTTT.

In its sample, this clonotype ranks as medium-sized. This CDR3 is CATSDLDSHYGYTF. CDR3 DNA: TGTGCCACCAGTGATTTGGACAGCCACTATGGCTACACCTTC. The chain uses TRBV24-1 and TRBJ1-2; D perhaps matches TRBD1 (5 bases). This CDR3 region has 14 residues. Between the trimmed V and J ends, which lost 0 bases and 3 bases, there was a span of 7 bases. Germline CDR1 is KGHDR and CDR2 is SFDVKD.

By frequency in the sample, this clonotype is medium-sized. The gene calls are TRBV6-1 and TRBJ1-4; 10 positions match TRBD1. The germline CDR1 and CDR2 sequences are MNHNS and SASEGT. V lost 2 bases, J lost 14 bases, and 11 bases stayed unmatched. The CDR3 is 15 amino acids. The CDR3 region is CASSERRQGALYLFF. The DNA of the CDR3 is TGTGCCAGCAGTGAAAGAAGACAGGGGGCTCTCTACCTGTTTTTT.

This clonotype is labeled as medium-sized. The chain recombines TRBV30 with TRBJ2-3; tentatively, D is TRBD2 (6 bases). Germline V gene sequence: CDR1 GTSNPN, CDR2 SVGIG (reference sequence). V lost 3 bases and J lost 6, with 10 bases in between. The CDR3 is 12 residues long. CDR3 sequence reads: CAWSGSSDTQYF. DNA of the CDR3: TGTGCCTGGAGCGGGAGTTCGGATACGCAGTATTTT.